Listed below are T cell receptor beta chains from one sample, sequenced in a study of T cell responses to AZD1222 COVID-19 vaccine. Sequencing used immunoSEQ multiplex PCR; TCRdb keeps in-frame clones, though not all of them. The data show about 170,000 clones, 80% to 95% seen once. Sequenced material: peripheral blood, taken on day 0 of AZD1222 vaccination. The source of these receptors is an adult in good health. Both conserved end residues are part of each CDR3. D genes are given only for firm matches. Where a row states a size, it is once, few, many or the class of an expanded clone; other rows omit it.

cdr3_aa cdr3_nt d_call v_call cdr3_length j_call clone_size
CASSPFPQPQHF TGTGCCAGCAGTCCCTTTCCGCAGCCCCAGCATTTT . TRBV12-3/TRBV12-4 12 TRBJ1-5 .
CASSQPVGNTIYF TGCGCCAGCAGCCAACCGGTTGGAAACACCATATATTTT . TRBV4-1 13 TRBJ1-3 .
CASSSLGYGYTF TGTGCCAGCAGTTCGCTAGGCTATGGCTACACCTTC . TRBV28 12 TRBJ1-2 .
CASSIGLGSDGYTF TGTGCCAGTAGTATAGGGCTGGGCTCGGATGGCTACACCTTC . TRBV19 14 TRBJ1-2 .
CASSQLETYEQYF TGCGCCAGCAGCCAGCTGGAAACCTACGAGCAGTACTTC . TRBV4-1 13 TRBJ2-7 .
CASSHTGAGGNTIYF TGTGCCAGCAGCCACACAGGGGCCGGTGGAAACACCATATATTTT TRBD1 TRBV3-1/TRBV3-2 15 TRBJ1-3 .
CASSYGGRALGANVLTF TGTGCCAGCAGCTATGGAGGGAGGGCTCTGGGAGCCAACGTCCTGACTTTC TRBD2 TRBV7-9 17 TRBJ2-6 .
CASSIRGGSTEAFF TGTGCCAGCAGCATCCGAGGGGGTAGCACTGAAGCTTTCTTT . TRBV7-6 14 TRBJ1-1 .
CASSVGGQSYTF TGTGCCAGCAGTGTAGGGGGGCAGAGCTACACCTTC . TRBV2 12 TRBJ1-2 .
CASSLLPLAYNEQFF TGTGCCAGTAGTCTCCTCCCTTTAGCCTACAATGAGCAGTTCTTC . TRBV19 15 TRBJ2-1 .
CASSTLSLGVADEQYF TGTGCCAGCAGCACCCTTTCGCTGGGGGTAGCGGACGAGCAGTACTTC . TRBV11-3 16 TRBJ2-7 .
CATSVYGVNQPQHF TGTGCCACCAGCGTATACGGGGTCAATCAGCCCCAGCATTTT . TRBV15 14 TRBJ1-5 .
CASTRGEQETQYF TGTGCCAGCACGCGGGGCGAACAAGAGACCCAGTACTTC . TRBV12-3/TRBV12-4 13 TRBJ2-5 .
CASSLGTAFNQPQHF TGTGCCAGCAGCTTAGGCACAGCCTTCAATCAGCCCCAGCATTTT . TRBV7-9 15 TRBJ1-5 .
CASSYALSGTTEAFF TGTGCCAGCAGTTACGCCCTTTCGGGCACCACTGAAGCTTTCTTT . TRBV6-5 15 TRBJ1-1 .
CASSFGLSSYNEQFF TGTGCCAGCAGTTTCGGTCTTAGCTCCTACAATGAGCAGTTCTTC . TRBV27 15 TRBJ2-1 .
CSGKTRTDTQYF TGCAGCGGCAAGACCCGCACAGATACGCAGTATTTT . TRBV29-1 12 TRBJ2-3 .
CASSFVGPGGTDTQYF TGTGCCAGCAGTTTTGTTGGGCCCGGTGGCACAGATACGCAGTATTTT . TRBV27 16 TRBJ2-3 once
CASTTASSGANVLTF TGTGCCAGCACGACAGCTTCTTCTGGGGCCAACGTCCTGACTTTC . TRBV6-5 15 TRBJ2-6 .
CASSLAYTEAFF TGTGCCAGCAGCTTGGCTTACACTGAAGCTTTCTTT . TRBV5-8 12 TRBJ1-1 .
CASGSRQGSNQPQHF TGTGCTAGTGGAAGTCGACAGGGGAGCAATCAGCCCCAGCATTTT TRBD1 TRBV12-5 15 TRBJ1-5 few
CASSEYQSSYNSPLHF TGTGCCAGCAGTGAATACCAGAGCTCCTATAATTCACCCCTCCACTTT . TRBV6-1 16 TRBJ1-6 .
CASISGVGGYTF TGTGCCAGCATCTCGGGGGTCGGAGGCTACACCTTC . TRBV6-5 12 TRBJ1-2 .
CASSLQGADSPLHF TGTGCCAGCAGTTTACAGGGGGCTGATTCACCCCTCCACTTT TRBD1 TRBV27 14 TRBJ1-6 .
CAWGVNQPQHF TGTGCCTGGGGTGTCAATCAGCCCCAGCATTTT . TRBV30 11 TRBJ1-5 once
CASSPGLAGQETQYF TGTGCCAGCTCACCGGGACTAGCGGGGCAAGAGACCCAGTACTTC TRBD2 TRBV18 15 TRBJ2-5 .
CASNLSRWTGNNEQFF TGCGCCAGCAATTTAAGTCGTTGGACAGGTAACAATGAGCAGTTCTTC TRBD1 TRBV5-1 16 TRBJ2-1 .
CASTAEGTEAFF TGTGCCAGTACCGCAGAGGGGACTGAAGCTTTCTTT . TRBV19 12 TRBJ1-1 .
CASSLVNSPLHF TGTGCCAGCAGCTTGGTGAATTCACCCCTCCACTTT . TRBV7-9 12 TRBJ1-6 .
CASSVDRVDGYTF TGTGCCAGCAGCGTCGACAGGGTGGATGGCTACACCTTC TRBD1 TRBV4-2 13 TRBJ1-2 .
CASSFPGDTEAFF TGTGCCAGCAGCTTTCCAGGGGACACTGAAGCTTTCTTT . TRBV5-5 13 TRBJ1-1 .
CASGLQGNYEQYF TGCGCCAGCGGTTTACAGGGAAACTACGAGCAGTACTTC . TRBV5-1 13 TRBJ2-7 .
CASSQVGGDETQYF TGCGCCAGCAGCCAAGTGGGCGGGGATGAGACCCAGTACTTC . TRBV4-1 14 TRBJ2-5 .
CASSLDQGNEQFF TGTGCCAGCAGCTTAGACCAGGGGAATGAGCAGTTCTTC . TRBV5-5 13 TRBJ2-1 once
CASSLVGRRERTGELFF TGTGCCAGCAGCTTAGTTGGACGGCGGGAGCGAACCGGGGAGCTGTTTTTT TRBD2 TRBV11-2 17 TRBJ2-2 .
CASSQLSATNEKLFF TGTGCCAGCAGTCAGCTCAGTGCAACTAATGAAAAACTGTTTTTT . TRBV27 15 TRBJ1-4 .
CASSYGRGKDTQYF TGTGCCAGCAGTTACGGGCGAGGGAAAGATACGCAGTATTTT . TRBV6-6 14 TRBJ2-3 .
CASSASGTEANEKLFF TGTGCCAGCAGTGCTTCCGGGACCGAAGCTAATGAAAAACTGTTTTTT . TRBV2 16 TRBJ1-4 .
CASSQVRSTAYEQYF TGCGCCAGCAGCCAAGTTCGATCGACAGCCTACGAGCAGTACTTC . TRBV4-1 15 TRBJ2-7 .
CASSQDERADTGELFF TGTGCCAGCAGCCAAGATGAGCGGGCGGACACCGGGGAGCTGTTTTTT . TRBV4-2 16 TRBJ2-2 .
CASSVYSALSGNTIYF TGTGCCAGCAGCGTATATTCAGCCCTCTCTGGAAACACCATATATTTT . TRBV9 16 TRBJ1-3 .
CASSPGLAGATLFF TGTGCCAGCAGTCCAGGACTAGCGGGAGCCACGTTGTTCTTC TRBD2 TRBV27 14 TRBJ2-1 .
CASTGWRGRSYEQYF TGTGCCAGCACCGGGTGGCGGGGACGCTCCTACGAGCAGTACTTC . TRBV7-9 15 TRBJ2-7 .
CASRRRGLDGNTIYF TGTGCCAGTAGAAGGAGGGGCTTAGATGGAAACACCATATATTTT . TRBV19 15 TRBJ1-3 .
CAVQGGGHANEQFF TGTGCCGTCCAAGGTGGGGGGCACGCCAATGAGCAGTTCTTC . TRBV10-3 14 TRBJ2-1 .
CASGLGAETQYF TGTGCTAGTGGTTTGGGTGCGGAGACCCAGTACTTC . TRBV12-5 12 TRBJ2-5 .
CATRTMNSPLHF TGTGCCACCCGAACGATGAATTCACCCCTCCACTTT . TRBV27 12 TRBJ1-6 .
CASKVGAGFMNTEAFF TGTGCCAGCAAAGTAGGGGCAGGCTTCATGAACACTGAAGCTTTCTTT . TRBV27 16 TRBJ1-1 once